These 20 T cell receptor beta chains were all obtained from the same sample, sequenced in a study of T cell repertoires in cytomegalovirus infection. These receptors are not linked to any known antigen. TCRdb used MiXCR to reprocess the reads, holding one entry per CDR3 protein. The repertoire consists of roughly 80,000 distinct CDR3 sequences, with 20% to 30% occurring once and the leading ten covering roughly 50%. Source: CD8+ T cells from cultured PBMCs, taken from culture after CMV antigen stimulation. The receptor source for this set is a human donor in good health (CMV status not recorded). Some clones in this sample may be carry-over from other donors' samples.

This clonotype was seen a handful of times. The V gene is TRBV11-2, the J gene TRBJ2-5; D possibly corresponds to TRBD2 (5 bases). V lost 3 bases and J lost 5, with 16 bases in between. Germline loops: CDR1 SGHAT, CDR2 FQNNGV. The CDR3 covers 15 residues. In nucleotides, the CDR3 is TGTGCCAGCAGCTTTTTCGACGGGGAAGGGGAGACCCAGTACTTC. Translating it yields CASSFFDGEGETQYF.

This clonotype was detected only once. The chain joins TRBV27 to TRBJ2-7; 10 bases are a match to TRBD1. Germline V gene sequence: CDR1 MNHEY, CDR2 SMNVEV (reference sequence). With V trimmed by 10 bases and J by 0 bases, 9 bases remained unmatched. The CDR3 consists of 15 residues. This chain's CDR3 is CATRDRGRVSYEQYF. The CDR3 DNA reads as TGTGCCACCCGGGACAGGGGACGGGTCTCCTACGAGCAGTACTTC.

J is TRBJ2-4 and V is TRBV6-2 or TRBV6-3; D might be TRBD2 (6 bases). The CDR3 totals 17 residues. Germline V CDR1 and CDR2: MNHEY, SVGEGT. Between the trimmed V and J ends, which lost 5 bases and 1 base, there was a span of 18 bases. The CDR3 sequence: CASSEQRVGSAKNIQYF. The CDR3 nucleotides are TGTGCCAGCAGTGAGCAGCGGGTGGGTTCGGCCAAAAACATTCAGTACTTC.

There are many counts of this clonotype. The chain is built from TRBV6-6 and TRBJ2-7; D may be TRBD1 or TRBD2 (6 bases each). From germline, CDR1 is MNHNY and CDR2 SVGAGI (reference sequence). The V gene lost 2 bases and the J gene lost 2 bases, with 16 bases spanning the gap. The CDR3 contains 16 residues. DNA of the CDR3: TGTGCCAGCAGTTACAATGGGGCGGGACAACCCTACGAGCAGTACTTC. It translates to CASSYNGAGQPYEQYF.

This chain links TRBV7-9 with TRBJ2-5, with 8 bases fitting TRBD2. This CDR3 region has 15 residues. Germline lookup yields CDR1 SEHNR and CDR2 FQNEAQ (reference sequence). With 5 bases clipped from V and 2 bases from J, the junction kept 7 bases outside the gene matches. In DNA form, the CDR3 reads TGTGCCAGCAGCCAGGGACTAGGGACTCAAGAGACCCAGTACTTC. Translated, it gives CASSQGLGTQETQYF. The full variable domain, its missing parts supplied by reference TRBV7-9 and TRBJ2-5, is DTGVSQNPRHKITKRGQNVTFRCDPISEHNRLYWYRQTLGQGPEFLTYFQNEAQLEKSRLLSDRFSAERPKGSFSTLEIQRTEQGDSAMYLCASSQGLGTQETQYFGPGTRLLVL.

CDR3 in amino acids: CASSPPDQGIYTEAFF. The CDR3 DNA is TGTGCCAGCAGCCCCCCCGACCAGGGGATATACACTGAAGCTTTCTTT. The rearrangement joins TRBV7-4 to TRBJ1-1, with a weak D call TRBD1 (6 bases). The CDR3 totals 16 residues. With 5 bases removed from V and 3 bases from J, the gap between germline ends came to 19 bases. CDR1 and CDR2 from the germline V gene are SGHVT and SQSDAQ.

The table lists this clonotype with a few counts. The chain combines TRBV19 with TRBJ2-1; D is perhaps TRBD1 or TRBD2 (6 bases each). Germline V CDR1 and CDR2: LNHDA, SQIVND (reference sequence). The CDR3 loop spans 15 amino acids. V lost 2 bases, J lost 2 bases, and 10 bases lay in between. CDR3 loop: CASSITGTAYNEQFF. The CDR3 DNA reads as TGTGCCAGTAGTATAACAGGGACTGCCTACAATGAGCAGTTCTTC. The variable domain in full, completed from reference TRBV19 and TRBJ2-1, reads DGGITQSPKYLFRKEGQNVTLSCEQNLNHDAMYWYRQDPGQGLRLIYYSQIVNDFQKGDIAEGYSVSREKKESFPLTVTSAQKNPTAFYLCASSITGTAYNEQFFGPGTRLTVL.

This clonotype has a handful of counts. The chain joins TRBV12-3 or TRBV12-4 to TRBJ1-5; 7 bases agree with TRBD1. Trimming removed 2 bases from V and 1 base from J; junction bases left unmatched: 2. This CDR3 spans 15 amino acids. This CDR3 reads CASSLRQGSNQPQHF. CDR3 in DNA: TGTGCCAGCAGTTTACGACAGGGCAGCAATCAGCCCCAGCATTTT.

There are a few counts of this clonotype. The chain employs TRBV28 and TRBJ1-2; TRBD1 matches at 10 bases. This CDR3 spans 16 amino acids. Germline V gene lookup returns CDR1 MDHEN and CDR2 SYDVKM. Losses at the gene ends were 7 bases for V and 1 base for J; bases not matched to a gene: 9. CDR3 nucleotide sequence: TGTGCCAGCAACTCGGGACAGGGGAAGGATAACTATGGCTACACCTTC. Its translation: CASNSGQGKDNYGYTF.

The chain recombines TRBV19 with TRBJ2-2; D gene unclear. CDR3 length: 12 amino acids. Looked up from germline, CDR1 is LNHDA and CDR2 is SQIVND (reference sequence). Trimming removed 6 bases at V and 2 bases at J, with 4 bases between. The CDR3 coding sequence is TGTGCCAGTAGGAGTAACACCGGGGAGCTGTTTTTT. This sequence encodes CASRSNTGELFF.

This clonotype has more than one count but fewer than ten. V is TRBV27 and J is TRBJ2-5; 7 bases line up with TRBD2. The CDR3 is made up of 13 amino acids. Germline V gene data show CDR1 as MNHEY and CDR2 as SMNVEV (reference sequence). J was trimmed by 7 bases and V by 6 bases; bases with no gene match: 8. For the CDR3, the DNA is TGTGCCAGCAGCTCCGACGGGGAGGGGACCCAGTACTTC. Translated: CASSSDGEGTQYF.

This clonotype showed up just a few times. The chain has TRBV12-5 and TRBJ2-7; 8 bases line up with TRBD1. CDR1 is LGHNT, CDR2 FRNRAP, per germline. The length of the CDR3 is 15 residues. V was clipped by 1 base and J by 0 bases; unmatched bases: 2. CDR3: CASGLGTGPSYEQYF. The CDR3 nucleotides are TGTGCTAGTGGTTTGGGGACAGGGCCCTCCTACGAGCAGTACTTC. The variable domain in full, completed from reference TRBV12-5 and TRBJ2-7, reads DARVTQTPRHKVTEMGQEVTMRCQPILGHNTVFWYRQTMMQGLELLAYFRNRAPLDDSGMPKDRFSAEMPDATLATLKIQPSEPRDSAVYFCASGLGTGPSYEQYFGPGTRLTVT.

V usage is TRBV7-9 and J usage is TRBJ2-3; D unresolved. CDR3 length: 13 residues. Between the trimmed V and J ends, which lost 2 bases and 6 bases, there was a span of 9 bases. CDR1 and CDR2 from the germline V gene are SEHNR and FQNEAQ (reference sequence). The CDR3 sequence is CASSLSIGDTQYF. The CDR3 DNA reads TGTGCCAGCAGCTTAAGTATAGGGGATACGCAGTATTTT.

The chain couples TRBV12-3 or TRBV12-4 to TRBJ1-6; D is unclear. V lost 3 bases, J lost 5 bases, and 8 bases lay in between. CDR3 length: 14 amino acids. CDR3 region: CASSLEGNNSPLHF. The CDR3 coding sequence is TGTGCCAGCAGTTTGGAAGGGAATAATTCACCCCTCCACTTT.

This chain uses TRBV29-1 with TRBJ1-2; 12 nucleotides agree with TRBD1. CDR1 is SQVTM, CDR2 ANQGSEA, per germline. CDR3 length: 15 residues. Trimming took 6 bases from V and 8 from J; bases not matched to a gene: 13. The CDR3 protein is CSVAGTGGAGQGYTF. The CDR3 region has the DNA TGCAGCGTAGCCGGGACAGGGGGCGCAGGGCAGGGCTACACCTTC.

This clonotype showed up just a few times. This chain connects TRBV5-1 to TRBJ2-7, with D perhaps matching TRBD1 (6 bases). Germline CDR1 SGHRS, CDR2 YFSETQ. This CDR3 has 15 amino acids. The ends were cut back, 5 bases at V and 0 bases at J, with 15 bases in the middle. The CDR3 bases are TGCGCCAGCAGTCCAGGGGACGAAATCTCCTACGAGCAGTACTTC. Its translation is CASSPGDEISYEQYF.

The V and J genes are TRBV15 and TRBJ1-1, with TRBD1 matching over 8 bases. CDR1 is LNHNV and CDR2 is YYDKDF in the germline V gene (reference sequence). J lost 5 bases, V lost 3 bases, and 5 bases had no gene match. The CDR3 is made up of 14 amino acids. The CDR3 protein is CATSSMDRETEAFF. The CDR3 DNA is TGTGCCACCAGCAGCATGGACAGGGAAACTGAAGCTTTCTTT.

J is TRBJ1-1 and V is TRBV19; D is uncertain. Trimming took off 1 base at V and 0 bases at J, with 9 bases between the two ends. From germline, CDR1 is LNHDA and CDR2 SQIVND (reference sequence). The CDR3 sequence is 15 residues long. The DNA of the CDR3 is TGTGCCAGTAGTATAGTTGGACGGATGAACACTGAAGCTTTCTTT. Its protein is CASSIVGRMNTEAFF.

V and J are TRBV6-5 and TRBJ1-1; 7 nucleotides line up with TRBD1. Trimming at V came to 5 bases and at J to 4 bases, leaving 10 bases not matched to a gene. Looked up from germline, CDR1 is MNHEY and CDR2 is SVGAGI. This CDR3 has 15 residues. The CDR3 DNA reads TGTGCCAGCAGTCTAATGGGACAGTCAACCACTGAAGCTTTCTTT. It specifies CASSLMGQSTTEAFF.

This clonotype was recorded at least ten times. The CDR3 here is CASSLVGIEKLFF. The DNA of the CDR3 is TGTGCCAGCAGCTTAGTAGGGATTGAAAAACTGTTTTTT. This chain connects TRBV7-2 to TRBJ1-4; D ambiguous. V shed 1 base and J shed 7 bases, with 7 bases lying between them. The CDR3 runs to 13 residues. Germline values: CDR1 SGHTA, CDR2 FQGNSA.